One sample yielded the 3 T cell receptor beta chains listed below, sequenced in a study of control samples from healthy donors and cancer patients. The method was immunoSEQ multiplex PCR; TCRdb's version includes in-frame clones alone and lacks a portion of them. This table has about 98,000 clones, 79% appearing once. The specimen was blood. These receptors all stem from a woman in her 30s in good health.

The rearrangement uses TRBV7-2 and TRBJ2-7; the match to TRBD1 covers 11 bases. CDR3 size: 16 residues. Trimming cost V 1 base and J 3 bases; bases outside gene matches: 5. CDR1 and CDR2 from the germline V gene are SGHTA and FQGNSA. The CDR3 DNA is TGTGCCAGCAGCTTAGAGTGGGGGACAGGGGGCTACGAGCAGTACTTC. As protein: CASSLEWGTGGYEQYF.

The CDR3 coding sequence is TGTGCCAGCAGCCCGCGACAGGGGAATTACTACACTGAAGCTTTCTTT. Translation gives CASSPRQGNYYTEAFF. The rearrangement uses TRBV7-8 and TRBJ1-1, with 8 nucleotides matching TRBD1. The CDR3 length is 16 residues. Germline values: CDR1 SGHVS, CDR2 FQNEAQ. J was trimmed by 3 bases and V by 5 bases; bases with no gene match: 11.

The J gene is TRBJ1-4, the V gene TRBV9, with TRBD1 matching 7 bases. Germline values: CDR1 SGDLS, CDR2 YYNGEE. J gave up 10 bases and V 0 bases, and 9 bases lay outside the gene matches. The CDR3 length is 15 residues. The CDR3 nucleotides read TGTGCCAGCAGCGTAGCTCCAGGGGGAGTCGGAAAACTGTTTTTT. It specifies CASSVAPGGVGKLFF.